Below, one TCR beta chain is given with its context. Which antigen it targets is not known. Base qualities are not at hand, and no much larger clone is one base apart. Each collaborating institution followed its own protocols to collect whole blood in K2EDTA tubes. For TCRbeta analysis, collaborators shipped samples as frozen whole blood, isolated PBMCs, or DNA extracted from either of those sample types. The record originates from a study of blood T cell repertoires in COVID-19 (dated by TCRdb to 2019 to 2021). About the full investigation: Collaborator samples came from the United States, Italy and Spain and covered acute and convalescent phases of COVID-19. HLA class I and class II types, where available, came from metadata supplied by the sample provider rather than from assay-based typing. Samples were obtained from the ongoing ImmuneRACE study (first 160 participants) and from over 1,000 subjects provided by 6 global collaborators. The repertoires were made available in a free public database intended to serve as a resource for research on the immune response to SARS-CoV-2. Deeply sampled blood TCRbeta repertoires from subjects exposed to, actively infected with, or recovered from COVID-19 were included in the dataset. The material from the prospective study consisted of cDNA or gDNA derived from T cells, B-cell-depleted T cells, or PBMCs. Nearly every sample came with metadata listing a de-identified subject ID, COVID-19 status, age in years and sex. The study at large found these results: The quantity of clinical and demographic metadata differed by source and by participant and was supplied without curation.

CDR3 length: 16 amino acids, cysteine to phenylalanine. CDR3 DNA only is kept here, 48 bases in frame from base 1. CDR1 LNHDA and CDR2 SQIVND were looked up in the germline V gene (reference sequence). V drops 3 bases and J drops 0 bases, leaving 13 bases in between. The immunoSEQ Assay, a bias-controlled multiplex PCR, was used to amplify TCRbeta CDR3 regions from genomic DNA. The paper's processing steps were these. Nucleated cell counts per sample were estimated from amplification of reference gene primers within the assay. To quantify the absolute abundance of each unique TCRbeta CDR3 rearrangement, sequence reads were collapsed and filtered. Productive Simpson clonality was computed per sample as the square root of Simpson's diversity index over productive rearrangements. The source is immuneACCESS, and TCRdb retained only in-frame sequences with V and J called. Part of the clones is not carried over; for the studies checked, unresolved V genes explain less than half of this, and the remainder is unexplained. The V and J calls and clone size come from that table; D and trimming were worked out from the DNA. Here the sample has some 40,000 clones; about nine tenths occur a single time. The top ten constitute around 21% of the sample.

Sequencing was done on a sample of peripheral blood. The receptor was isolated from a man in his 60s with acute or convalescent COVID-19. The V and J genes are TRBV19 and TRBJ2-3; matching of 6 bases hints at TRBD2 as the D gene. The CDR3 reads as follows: CASSIFGSGSTDTQYF. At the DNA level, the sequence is TGTGCCAGTAGTATTTTTGGCAGCGGGAGCACAGATACGCAGTATTTT.